The present entry profiles one TCR beta chain with its context. Its antigen is currently unknown. DNA and RNA were both co-extracted from 20-30 mg of bulk tissue that had not been sorted. This entry comes from a study of tumor-infiltrating lymphocytes in primary liver carcinoma. Findings and caveats of the study: Tumor-blood pairs (like tumor-adjacent pairs) overlapped less than tumor region pairs did.

The investigators made TCR beta cDNA from 400 to 500 ng total RNA, using a constant-region primer. It was through three nested multiplex PCR rounds of slightly modified ARM-PCR that TCR beta libraries arose. Rounds one and two of PCR, each of about 10 cycles, were primed with TRBV1-TRBV30 forward primers and a C-beta reverse primer. TCRdb passed the multiplex PCR reads through MiXCR, listing each CDR3 protein once. The sample comprises more than 75,000 distinct CDR3 sequences, around 70% of which are singletons, and roughly 21% rests with the top ten. Germline CDR1 SGHAT, CDR2 FQNNGV. CDR3 length: 22 residues. With 7 bases removed from V and 0 bases from J, the gap between germline ends came to 34 bases.

Sequenced input: liver tumor tissue from sampling region 1. Subset noted: tumor region T1, superior pole. The genes are TRBV11-2 and TRBJ2-1; maybe TRBD2 (5 bases). The receptor was derived from a man aged 40-49 years with primary liver carcinoma and hepatitis B virus infection. In DNA, the CDR3 is TGTGCCAGCACCCTCTCCTACCGGGGTCCCGTGAAACGAGTTCGCTCCTACAATGAGCAGTTCTTC. It specifies CASTLSYRGPVKRVRSYNEQFF. The whole variable domain, filled in from reference TRBV11-2 and TRBJ2-1, reads EAGVAQSPRYKIIEKRQSVAFWCNPISGHATLYWYQQILGQGPKLLIQFQNNGVVDDSQLPKDRFSAERLKGVDSTLKIQPAKLEDSAVYLCASTLSYRGPVKRVRSYNEQFFGPGTRLTVL.